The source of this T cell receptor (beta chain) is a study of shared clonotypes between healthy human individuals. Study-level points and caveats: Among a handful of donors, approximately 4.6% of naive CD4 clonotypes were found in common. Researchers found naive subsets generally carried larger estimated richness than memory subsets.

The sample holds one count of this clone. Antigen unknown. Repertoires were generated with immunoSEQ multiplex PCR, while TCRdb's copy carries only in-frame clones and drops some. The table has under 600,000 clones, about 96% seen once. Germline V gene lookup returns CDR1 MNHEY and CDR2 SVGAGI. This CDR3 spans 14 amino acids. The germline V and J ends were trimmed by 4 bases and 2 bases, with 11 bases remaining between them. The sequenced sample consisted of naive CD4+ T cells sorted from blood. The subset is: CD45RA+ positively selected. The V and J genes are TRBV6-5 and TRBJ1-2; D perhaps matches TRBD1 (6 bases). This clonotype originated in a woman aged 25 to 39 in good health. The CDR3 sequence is CASSSAGTNYGYTF. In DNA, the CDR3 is TGTGCCAGCAGTTCGGCAGGGACAAACTATGGCTACACCTTC.